The clone carrying this TCR beta chain has only a few counts. As yet, its antigen is unknown. The record originates from a study of identical twins. General study results and limits: Surplus twin overlap in beta out-of-frame sequences was less pronounced.

Each CDR3 protein gets one entry after TCRdb re-called the 5' RACE reads with MiXCR. The sample includes approximately 600,000 distinct CDR3 sequences, around a tenth of them seen just once. The CDR3 has 16 amino acids. V was pared by 0 bases and J by 1 base, with 4 bases of the junction left unmatched. The germline gives CDR1 DFQATT, CDR2 SNEGSKA (reference sequence). This same sample was also part of a study on yellow fever vaccine responses in identical twins.

The chain links TRBV20-1 to TRBJ2-1; 9 bases fit TRBD2. What was sequenced was PBMCs. The TCR comes from a woman aged 18-35 years in good health. CDR3 sequence reads: CSARDGSGGSYNEQFF. The CDR3, as DNA: TGCAGTGCTAGAGACGGAAGCGGGGGGTCCTACAATGAGCAGTTCTTC.